This TCR beta chain is drawn from a study of blood T cells in healthy people across ages. Study-wide background: In model experiments, template switching was able to capture about one barcoded beta molecule for every two T cells that were present. Study findings and constraints: The study regarded diversity estimates from one million T cells as underestimates. With age, beta diversity per million T cells declined roughly linearly, significantly by 35 to 40.

Primed by a sample-barcoded 5' primer and a J-beta primer mix, a second PCR proceeded for about 7 to 12 cycles. TCRdb re-called the 5' RACE reads through MiXCR, storing one row per CDR3 protein. The sample has almost 1 million distinct CDR3 sequences; about 51% are singletons. This CDR3 region has 14 residues. V was pared by 5 bases and J by 7 bases, with 10 bases of the junction left unmatched. Germline assignment: CDR1 MNHEY and CDR2 SMNVEV (reference sequence). In regard to this clonotype: Its cognate antigen is unknown.

The TCR was taken from a woman in her fifties or sixties in good health. Material: blood. This chain links TRBV27 with TRBJ1-2, with TRBD1 matching over 7 bases. CDR3 sequence reads: CASSPTTGIGGYTF. The CDR3, as DNA: TGTGCCAGCAGTCCGACGACAGGGATTGGTGGCTACACCTTC.